This TCR beta chain is drawn from a study of T cells in Graves' hyperthyroidism and ophthalmopathy. Study conclusions and caveats: A model of 13 V-J features distinguished ophthalmopathy from stable hyperthyroidism. Blood held most thyroid clonotypes expanded above 0.001 frequency.

RNA transcripts provided the source from which TCR beta CDR3 regions were amplified. The primer set for the first-round RT-PCR of the TCR CDR3 was HTBI. TCRdb reprocessed the multiplex PCR reads with MiXCR, giving one entry per CDR3 protein. Among 90,000 to 120,000 distinct CDR3 sequences listed, about 15% were seen once. When ophthalmopathy did not progress within 18 months, Graves' hyperthyroidism was considered stable. The PBMCs were sourced from fresh peripheral blood (about 10 ml). This CDR3 is built from 14 residues. Germline values: CDR1 DFQATT, CDR2 SNEGSKA (reference sequence). V lost 2 bases, J lost 3 bases, and 4 bases stayed unmatched. At least ten counts were recorded for this clonotype. Its antigen remains unidentified.

Sequencing was done on a sample of blood. The chain combines TRBV20-1 with TRBJ2-3, with TRBD2 matching over 8 bases. This clonotype was obtained from a woman between 50 and 59 years old with Graves' hyperthyroidism. The CDR3 loop is CSARSGGGTDTQYF. CDR3 sequence (DNA): TGCAGTGCTAGATCGGGGGGGGGGACAGATACGCAGTATTTT.